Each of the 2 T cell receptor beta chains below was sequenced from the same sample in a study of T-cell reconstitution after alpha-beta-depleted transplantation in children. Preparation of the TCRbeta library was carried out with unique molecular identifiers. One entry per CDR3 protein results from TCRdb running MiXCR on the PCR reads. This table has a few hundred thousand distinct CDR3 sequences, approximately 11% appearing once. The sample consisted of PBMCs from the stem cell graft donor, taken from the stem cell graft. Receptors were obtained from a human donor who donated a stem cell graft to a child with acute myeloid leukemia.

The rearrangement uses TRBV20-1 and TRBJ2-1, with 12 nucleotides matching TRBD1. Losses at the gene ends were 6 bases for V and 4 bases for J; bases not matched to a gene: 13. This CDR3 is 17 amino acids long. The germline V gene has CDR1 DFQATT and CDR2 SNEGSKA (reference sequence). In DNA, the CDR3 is TGCAGTGCCTACGGGACAGGGGGCGAAGGTGATTACAATGAGCAGTTCTTC. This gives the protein CSAYGTGGEGDYNEQFF.

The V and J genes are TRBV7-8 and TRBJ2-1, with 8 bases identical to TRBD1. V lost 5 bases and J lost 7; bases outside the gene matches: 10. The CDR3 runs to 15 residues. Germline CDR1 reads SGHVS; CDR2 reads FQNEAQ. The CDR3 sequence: CASSQDRVEHNEQFF. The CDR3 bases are TGTGCCAGCAGCCAGGACAGGGTTGAGCATAATGAGCAGTTCTTC.